The 14 T cell receptor beta chains listed next were all sequenced from one sample in a study of prognosis after radiotherapy for stage I lung cancer. Two-round multiplex PCR, the amplification method, yielded TCR beta CDR3 from genomic DNA. Initially, in first-round PCR, primers specific to each TRBV and TRBJ gene were used. TCRdb reprocessed the multiplex PCR reads with MiXCR, giving one entry per CDR3 protein. The data contain fewer than 25,000 distinct CDR3 sequences, roughly 43% of them singletons. Here the sequenced sample was PBMCs, taken before or after stereotactic body radiation therapy (not recorded which). The origin of the receptors is a donor aged 50 or older with non-small cell lung cancer.

The V and J genes are TRBV6-2 or TRBV6-3 and TRBJ1-3; D is undetermined. CDR3 length equals 16 residues. Trimming shortened V by 0 bases and J by 0 bases, and 9 bases separated the two germline ends. Germline V gene sequence: CDR1 MNHEY, CDR2 SVGEGT. The CDR3 sequence: CASSYSGQSSGNTIYF. The CDR3 coding sequence is TGTGCCAGCAGTTACTCGGGCCAGAGCTCTGGAAACACCATATATTTT.

This clonotype was counted at least ten times. The rearrangement uses TRBV15 and TRBJ2-3; 14 bases agree with TRBD2. The CDR3 spans 16 residues. Unmatched junction bases numbered 8, after V lost 4 bases and J lost 8 bases. CDR1 and CDR2 from the germline V gene are LNHNV and YYDKDF (reference sequence). CDR3 sequence (DNA): TGTGCCACCAGCAAGACTAGCGGGGGGGTCCGATCTACGCAGTATTTT. It translates to CATSKTSGGVRSTQYF.

This clonotype was detected a few times. The gene calls are TRBV7-9 and TRBJ2-5; D perhaps matches TRBD2 (6 bases). The germline gives CDR1 SEHNR, CDR2 FQNEAQ (reference sequence). Trimming cost V 5 bases and J 5 bases, with 12 bases left between them. The length of the CDR3 is 13 residues. In nucleotides, the CDR3 is TGTGCCAGCAGCCTGGGACTTTCGGAGACCCAGTACTTC. This gives the protein CASSLGLSETQYF.

This clonotype was detected many times. The rearrangement links TRBV6-1 to TRBJ2-7, with 8 bases aligning to TRBD2. With V trimmed by 7 bases and J by 5 bases, 13 bases remained unmatched. Germline CDR1 reads MNHNS; CDR2 reads SASEGT. This CDR3 is built from 15 residues. CDR3 sequence: CASTPPTGGYHEQYF. Here the CDR3 DNA reads TGTGCCAGCACCCCCCCCACGGGAGGGTACCACGAGCAGTACTTC.

The rearrangement joins TRBV11-3 to TRBJ2-2; possibly TRBD2 for D (6 bases). Trimming shortened V by 0 bases and J by 6 bases, and 17 bases separated the two germline ends. CDR1 is SGHNT and CDR2 is YENEEA in the germline V gene. The CDR3 has 17 residues. The CDR3, as DNA: TGTGCCAGCAGCTTAGATCTGTGGGGGGAGTCGGCCGGGGAGCTGTTTTTT. Amino acids: CASSLDLWGESAGELFF.

This clonotype was found a few times. The J gene is TRBJ2-7, the V gene TRBV5-4; 9 bases align to TRBD1. This CDR3 has 15 residues. Germline assignment: CDR1 SGHNT and CDR2 YYREEE (reference sequence). Unmatched junction bases numbered 4, after V lost 0 bases and J lost 3 bases. Here the CDR3 reads CASSLAGTGSYEQYF. CDR3 sequence (DNA): TGTGCCAGCAGCTTGGCCGGGACAGGGAGCTACGAGCAGTACTTC.

This clonotype was found many times. V usage is TRBV6-9 and J usage is TRBJ2-5; possible D gene TRBD2, 6 bases. CDR1 is MNHGY and CDR2 is SVAAGI in the germline V gene. V lost 3 bases to trimming and J lost 5 bases, with 16 bases between them. The CDR3 extends over 15 amino acids. The CDR3 reads CASSYTGGVGETQYF. The CDR3 DNA sequence: TGTGCCAGCAGTTACACCGGAGGGGTCGGGGAGACCCAGTACTTC.

V usage is TRBV27 and J usage is TRBJ2-7; TRBD1 aligns across 8 bases. The germline CDR1 and CDR2 sequences are MNHEY and SMNVEV (reference sequence). The CDR3 contains 15 residues. The junction had 10 bases not matched to a gene; V was cut back by 5 bases and J by 4 bases. CDR3 sequence (DNA): TGTGCCAGCAGTCTGTATCAGGGGGCGGTTTACGAGCAGTACTTC. Its translation: CASSLYQGAVYEQYF.

The chain carries TRBV12-3 or TRBV12-4 and TRBJ1-1; tentative D call: TRBD1 (5 bases). The CDR3 covers 12 residues. V dropped 6 bases and J dropped 5 bases, with 10 bases sitting between them. The CDR3 reads CASRGGYTEAFF. The CDR3 region has the DNA TGTGCCAGCAGGGGGGGGTATACTGAAGCTTTCTTT.

As concerns this clonotype: This sequence is one base from a far larger clone and is likely a read error. The chain uses TRBV6-8 and TRBJ1-2; 11 bases are a match to TRBD1. Germline assignment: CDR1 MNHGY and CDR2 SAAAGT. The J segment lost 3 bases and the V segment lost 7 bases, leaving 7 bases of the junction unmatched. This CDR3 is 15 amino acids long. This CDR3 reads CASNLGQGAYYGYTF. CDR3 nucleotide sequence: TGTGCCAGCAATCTAGGACAGGGGGCTTACTATGGCTACACCTTC.

The chain combines TRBV11-1 with TRBJ2-1, with 9 bases identical to TRBD1. After removal of 4 bases from V and 4 bases from J, the junction contained 2 bases not matched to a gene. The CDR3 has 14 residues. CDR1 is SGHAT, CDR2 FQDESV, per germline (reference sequence). CDR3 loop: CASSSGTGYNEQFF. The CDR3 bases are TGTGCCAGCAGCTCCGGGACAGGGTACAATGAGCAGTTCTTC. The full variable domain, completed using reference TRBV11-1 and TRBJ2-1, is EAEVAQSPRYKITEKSQAVAFWCDPISGHATLYWYRQILGQGPELLVQFQDESVVDDSQLPKDRFSAERLKGVDSTLKIQPAELGDSAMYLCASSSGTGYNEQFFGPGTRLTVL.

This clonotype counts as medium-sized. V usage is TRBV28 and J usage is TRBJ1-6; D might be TRBD1 (6 bases). The V end was cut by 3 bases, the J end by 10 bases, with 16 bases between. The germline CDR1 and CDR2 sequences are MDHEN and SYDVKM. The CDR3 is made up of 15 amino acids. CDR3 region: CASSFGPRGDSPLHF. Written as DNA, the CDR3 is TGTGCCAGCAGTTTTGGGCCGAGGGGGGACTCACCCCTCCACTTT.

Only one count was recorded for this clonotype. Likely a read error: the CDR3 ends without its conserved phenylalanine or tryptophan. The chain combines TRBV15 with TRBJ2-5, with a tentative D call TRBD2 (6 bases). There are 15 residues in the CDR3. Germline V gene sequence: CDR1 LNHNV, CDR2 YYDKDF (reference sequence). CDR3 residues: CVTSDAVTGGETQYL. In nucleotides, the CDR3 is TGTGTCACCAGCGACGCGGTCACCGGGGGAGAGACCCAGTACTTA.

The table lists this clonotype with many counts. Being one base from a much bigger clone, this may be a read error. V is TRBV2 and J is TRBJ2-3; TRBD2 matches 7 bases. Looked up from germline, CDR1 is SNHLY and CDR2 is FYNNEI. CDR3 length: 13 residues. The CDR3 region is CASRAGITDTRYF. CDR3 nucleotide sequence: TGTGCCAGCAGAGCGGGGATTACAGATACGCGGTATTTT.